The rows below give T cell receptor beta chains drawn from one sample of a study of cytomegalovirus exposure and HLA in healthy donors. Assay used: immunoSEQ multiplex PCR; TCRdb lists only in-frame clones, some missing. Altogether more than 200,000 clones are present, 90% being singletons, with the ten largest covering 3% to 3.5%. The sample comprised PBMCs. The receptors were sampled from a woman aged 30 to 39 in good health and CMV-seronegative. Both conserved end residues are part of each CDR3. A D gene is named only where the DNA matches it firmly. Expanded clones are given a class, and other clones once, few, many or no size at all.

CDR3nt | CDR3aa | j_gene | v_gene | d_gene | abundance
TGTGCCAGCAGTCCCTCTAGCGGGAGCAGCTACGAGCAGTACTTC | CASSPSSGSSYEQYF | TRBJ2-7 | TRBV28 | TRBD2 | NA
TGTGCCAGCAGTTTATCCAGGCTCACCGGGGAGCTGTTTTTT | CASSLSRLTGELFF | TRBJ2-2 | TRBV27 | NA | NA
TGTGCCAGCAGGAAGACTAGCGGGAGGAATGAGCAGTTCTTC | CASRKTSGRNEQFF | TRBJ2-1 | TRBV6-5 | TRBD2 | NA
TGCGCCAGCAGCCAAACGGAGGGGTATGGGCAGTACTTC | CASSQTEGYGQYF | TRBJ2-7 | TRBV4-3 | NA | NA
TGTGCCAGCAGCCACGTCGGGACAGGCTACACCGGGGAGCTGTTTTTT | CASSHVGTGYTGELFF | TRBJ2-2 | TRBV11-1 | TRBD1 | once
TGTGCCAGCAGTGAAGCGACGGCATTTTCCTCCTACGAGCAGTACTTC | CASSEATAFSSYEQYF | TRBJ2-7 | TRBV6-1 | NA | NA
TGTGCCAGCAGCTTAGATGCAGCCAAAAACATTCAGTACTTC | CASSLDAAKNIQYF | TRBJ2-4 | TRBV7-2 | NA | NA
TGTGCCAGCAGGCGGGGGGGCTACACCTTC | CASRRGGYTF | TRBJ1-2 | TRBV2 | NA | few
TGTGCCAGCAGCACCGGACAGGGAAACTCCTACGAGCAGTACTTC | CASSTGQGNSYEQYF | TRBJ2-7 | TRBV13 | TRBD1 | NA
TGCGCCAGCAGTCTTTCCCTATACTACGAGCAGTACTTC | CASSLSLYYEQYF | TRBJ2-7 | TRBV23-1 | NA | NA
TGTGCCAGCAGCTTATCCAGGTTGGATGAGCAGTACTTC | CASSLSRLDEQYF | TRBJ2-7 | TRBV7-8 | NA | NA
TGTGCCAGCAGTGAAAAAGGACAGGGGATGGGCTACGAGCAGTACTTC | CASSEKGQGMGYEQYF | TRBJ2-7 | TRBV6-1 | TRBD1 | NA
TGTGCCAGCAGCGAACTAGACAGGGACCCCTACGAGCAGTACTTC | CASSELDRDPYEQYF | TRBJ2-7 | TRBV13 | TRBD1 | NA
TGTGCCAGCAGTGGGACAGCTCGGGGCTACACCTTC | CASSGTARGYTF | TRBJ1-2 | TRBV6-5 | TRBD1 | few
TGTGCCAGCAGCTTAGCCGGGCCAGGGACGCAGTATTTT | CASSLAGPGTQYF | TRBJ2-3 | TRBV5-6 | NA | NA
TGTGCCAGCAGTCCTAGCGGCCTCTTACTAGCGGGAGTTCGTGGGACCCAGTACTTC | CASSPSGLLLAGVRGTQYF | TRBJ2-5 | TRBV28 | TRBD2 | once
TGTGCCAGCAGTGGCCTAGCGGGGTCCTACGAGCAGTACTTC | CASSGLAGSYEQYF | TRBJ2-7 | TRBV6-1 | TRBD2 | NA
TGTGCCTGGAGTTCGACAGTGACGAATGAAAAACTGTTTTTT | CAWSSTVTNEKLFF | TRBJ1-4 | TRBV30 | NA | NA
TGTGCCAGTCTCGAAACCTACGAGCAGTACTTC | CASLETYEQYF | TRBJ2-7 | TRBV2 | NA | NA
TGTGCCAGCAGCGAGCGACAGGGGGGAGATACGCAGTATTTT | CASSERQGGDTQYF | TRBJ2-3 | TRBV7-7 | TRBD1 | NA
TGTGCCAGCAGTACAACGGGGAGGGGTTACTACTACGAGCAGTACTTC | CASSTTGRGYYYEQYF | TRBJ2-7 | TRBV27 | TRBD2 | NA
TGTGCCAGCAGCCGGGGGTGGACTAATGAAAAACTGTTTTTT | CASSRGWTNEKLFF | TRBJ1-4 | TRBV6-5 | NA | NA
TGCGCCAGCAGCGACGGACTAGCGGGATACGAGCAGTACTTC | CASSDGLAGYEQYF | TRBJ2-7 | TRBV4-1 | TRBD2 | NA
TGCGCCAGCAGCGATGCCGGGACAGACTACGAGCAGTACTTC | CASSDAGTDYEQYF | TRBJ2-7 | TRBV5-1 | TRBD1 | NA
TGTGCCAGCAGCTTAGTTGGCGCTACAGATACGCAGTATTTT | CASSLVGATDTQYF | TRBJ2-3 | TRBV7-6 | NA | NA
TGTGCCAGCAGCTTAGTCCTAACCTACGAGCAGTACTTC | CASSLVLTYEQYF | TRBJ2-7 | TRBV11-2 | NA | NA
TGTGCCAGCAGCGTCGGGACTAGCGGGAGGCCTGGTGAGCAGTTCTTC | CASSVGTSGRPGEQFF | TRBJ2-1 | TRBV9 | TRBD2 | NA
TGTGCCAGCAGCTCGGCCAACGTCCTGACTTTC | CASSSANVLTF | TRBJ2-6 | TRBV6-5 | NA | NA
TGTGCCAGCTCACTGGAGACTAGGGTTGAGCAGTTCTTC | CASSLETRVEQFF | TRBJ2-1 | TRBV18 | NA | once
TGTGCCAGCAGCCAAAGCGGGGTGAGCTCCTACAATGAGCAGTTCTTC | CASSQSGVSSYNEQFF | TRBJ2-1 | TRBV7-9 | TRBD2 | NA
TGTGCCAGCAGCCCAAGACAGGGGAGGGTCTACGAGCAGTACTTC | CASSPRQGRVYEQYF | TRBJ2-7 | TRBV27 | NA | NA
TGTGCCAGCAGCTTAGGGGTCAATGAAGCTTTCTTT | CASSLGVNEAFF | TRBJ1-1 | TRBV7-9 | NA | NA
TGTGCCAGCAGCGTAGCAGCGGGGCCCTACGAGCAGTACTTC | CASSVAAGPYEQYF | TRBJ2-7 | TRBV9 | TRBD2 | NA
TGCAGCGTTGAAGGGAACCAAGAGACCCAGTACTTC | CSVEGNQETQYF | TRBJ2-5 | TRBV29-1 | NA | NA
TGCGCCAGCAGCTTGGCACAGGGAGGCACTAGCGGGAGAGGGGAGACCCAGTACTTC | CASSLAQGGTSGRGETQYF | TRBJ2-5 | TRBV5-1 | TRBD2 | NA